This TCR beta chain was sequenced in a study of CD4 and CD8 cells across lung adenocarcinoma regions. This clonotype appeared a few times. Samples came from patients with localized non-small cell lung adenocarcinoma. TCRdb reanalysed the PCR reads using MiXCR and keeps one entry per CDR3 protein. The table lists some 27,000 distinct CDR3 sequences, around 53% of them singletons. Germline V gene lookup returns CDR1 LNHNV and CDR2 YYDKDF (reference sequence). This CDR3 comprises 14 residues. This TCR was recovered from a male donor with lung adenocarcinoma. The CD4 and CD8 labels of this study may be unreliable. The sample comprised CD8+ T cells from the center of a lung tumor. The chain links TRBV15 to TRBJ2-1, with a weak D call TRBD1 (6 bases). The DNA matches TRBJ2-5 better at its end, which makes the J call doubtful. CDR3 DNA sequence: TGTGCCACCAGCTTCGGACAGAACTCAGAGACCCAGTACTTC. Protein product: CATSFGQNSETQYF.